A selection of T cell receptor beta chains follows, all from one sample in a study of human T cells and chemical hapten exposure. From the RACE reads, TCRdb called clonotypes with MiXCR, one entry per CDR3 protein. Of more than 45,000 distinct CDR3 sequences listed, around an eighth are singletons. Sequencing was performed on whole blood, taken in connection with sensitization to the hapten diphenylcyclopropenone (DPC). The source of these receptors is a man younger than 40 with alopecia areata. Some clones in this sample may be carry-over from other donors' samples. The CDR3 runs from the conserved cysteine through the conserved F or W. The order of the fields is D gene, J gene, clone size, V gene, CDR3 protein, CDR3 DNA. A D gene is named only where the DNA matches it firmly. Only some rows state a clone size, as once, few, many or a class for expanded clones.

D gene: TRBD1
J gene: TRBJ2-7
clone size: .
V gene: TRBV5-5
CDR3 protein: CASSLWTGTYEQYF
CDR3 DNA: TGTGCCAGCAGCTTGTGGACAGGGACCTACGAGCAGTACTTC

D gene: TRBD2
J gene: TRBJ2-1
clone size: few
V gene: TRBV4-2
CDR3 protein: CASSQEMASGGLKSKYNEQFF
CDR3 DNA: TGTGCCAGCAGCCAAGAAATGGCTAGCGGGGGCCTTAAAAGCAAATACAATGAGCAGTTCTTC

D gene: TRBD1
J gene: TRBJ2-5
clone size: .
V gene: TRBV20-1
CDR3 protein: CSARDRTETQYF
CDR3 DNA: TGCAGTGCTCGGGACAGGACCGAGACCCAGTACTTC

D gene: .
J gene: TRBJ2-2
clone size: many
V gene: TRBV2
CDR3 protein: CASNTGTGELFF
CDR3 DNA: TGTGCCAGCAATACAGGGACCGGGGAGCTGTTTTTT

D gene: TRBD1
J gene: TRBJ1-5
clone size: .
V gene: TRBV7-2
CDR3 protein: CASSPPPGQGYQPQHF
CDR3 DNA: TGTGCCAGCAGCCCCCCGCCGGGACAGGGCTATCAGCCCCAGCATTTT

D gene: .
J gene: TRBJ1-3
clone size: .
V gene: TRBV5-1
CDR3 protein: CASSFTAGVSGNTIYF
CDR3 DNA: TGCGCCAGCAGCTTCACCGCGGGGGTCTCTGGAAACACCATATATTTT

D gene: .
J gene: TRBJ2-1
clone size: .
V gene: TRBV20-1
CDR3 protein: CSASAQVNEQFF
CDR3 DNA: TGCAGTGCTAGTGCCCAGGTTAACGAGCAGTTCTTC

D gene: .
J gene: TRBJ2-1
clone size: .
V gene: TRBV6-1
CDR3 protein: CASSEGLEQFF
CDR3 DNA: TGTGCCAGCAGTGAAGGGCTTGAGCAGTTCTTC

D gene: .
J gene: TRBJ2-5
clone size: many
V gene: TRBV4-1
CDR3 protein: CASRRGTAFQETQYF
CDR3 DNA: TGCGCCAGCAGACGAGGAACGGCCTTTCAAGAGACCCAGTACTTC

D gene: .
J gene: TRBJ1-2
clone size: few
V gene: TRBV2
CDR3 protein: CASSDGRADYGYTF
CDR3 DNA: TGTGCCAGCAGTGATGGCAGGGCGGACTATGGCTACACCTTC

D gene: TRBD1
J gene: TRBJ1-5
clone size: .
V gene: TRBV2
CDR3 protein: CASSDRGSHNQPQHF
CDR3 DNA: TGTGCCAGCAGTGACAGGGGGTCTCACAATCAGCCCCAGCATTTT

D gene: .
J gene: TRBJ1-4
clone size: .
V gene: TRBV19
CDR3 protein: CASRTGTQGALNEKLFF
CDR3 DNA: TGTGCCAGTAGGACAGGAACGCAAGGCGCCCTTAATGAAAAACTGTTTTTT

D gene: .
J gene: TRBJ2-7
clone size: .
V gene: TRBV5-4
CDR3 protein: CASSFFGSSYEQYF
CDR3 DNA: TGTGCCAGCAGCTTTTTCGGTTCCTCCTACGAGCAGTACTTC

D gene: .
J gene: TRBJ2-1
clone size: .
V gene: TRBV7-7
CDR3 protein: CASSRAGGSYNEQFF
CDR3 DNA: TGTGCTAGCAGCCGAGCAGGGGGGTCCTACAATGAGCAGTTCTTC

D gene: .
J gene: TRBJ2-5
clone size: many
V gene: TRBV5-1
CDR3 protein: CASSLADSLETQYF
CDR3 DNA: TGCGCCAGCAGCTTGGCTGACAGCCTAGAGACCCAGTACTTC

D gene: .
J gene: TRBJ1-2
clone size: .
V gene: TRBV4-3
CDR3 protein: CASSQWAHTNYGYTF
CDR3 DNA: TGCGCCAGCAGCCAGTGGGCCCATACTAACTATGGCTACACCTTC

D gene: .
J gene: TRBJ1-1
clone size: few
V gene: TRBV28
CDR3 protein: CASNLSGGRMNTEAFF
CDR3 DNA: TGTGCCAGCAACCTCTCTGGGGGTAGGATGAACACTGAAGCTTTCTTT

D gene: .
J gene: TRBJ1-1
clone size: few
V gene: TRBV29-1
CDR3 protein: CSAGGGDTEAFF
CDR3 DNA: TGCAGCGCCGGTGGGGGGGACACTGAAGCTTTCTTT

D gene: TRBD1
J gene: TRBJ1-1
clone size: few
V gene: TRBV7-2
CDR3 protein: CASSLRTGNTEAFF
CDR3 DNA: TGTGCCAGCAGCCTACGGACAGGGAACACTGAAGCTTTCTTT

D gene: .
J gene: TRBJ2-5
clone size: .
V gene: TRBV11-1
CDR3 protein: CASSSDYQETQYF
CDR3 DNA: TGTGCCAGCAGTTCGGACTACCAAGAGACCCAGTACTTC

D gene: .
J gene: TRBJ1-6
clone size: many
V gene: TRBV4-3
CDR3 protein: CASSQGGGGSYNSPLHF
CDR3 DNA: TGCGCCAGCAGCCAAGGGGGAGGGGGCTCCTATAATTCACCCCTCCACTTT

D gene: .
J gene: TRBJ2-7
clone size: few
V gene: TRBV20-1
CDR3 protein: CSANPHPTDEQYF
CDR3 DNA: TGCAGTGCAAACCCCCACCCTACGGACGAGCAGTACTTC

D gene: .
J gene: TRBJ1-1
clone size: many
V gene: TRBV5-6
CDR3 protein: CASREQGYPLKAEAFF
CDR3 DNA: TGTGCCAGCAGAGAGCAGGGGTATCCCCTTAAGGCTGAAGCTTTCTTT

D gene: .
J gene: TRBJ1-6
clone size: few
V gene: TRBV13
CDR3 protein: CASSRGRSSYNSPLHF
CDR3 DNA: TGTGCCAGCAGCCGAGGGAGGAGCTCCTATAATTCACCCCTCCACTTT

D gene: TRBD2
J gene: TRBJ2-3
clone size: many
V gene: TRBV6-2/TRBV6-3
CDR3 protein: CASSYPTSGQVFTDTQYF
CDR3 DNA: TGTGCCAGCAGTTACCCGACTAGCGGACAGGTCTTCACAGATACGCAGTATTTT

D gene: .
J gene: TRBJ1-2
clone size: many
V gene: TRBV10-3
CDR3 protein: CAISENEVLYGYTF
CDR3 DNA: TGTGCCATCAGTGAGAACGAAGTCCTCTATGGCTACACCTTC

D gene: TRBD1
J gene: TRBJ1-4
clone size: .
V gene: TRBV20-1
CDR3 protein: CSARDRRQGESEKLFF
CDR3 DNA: TGCAGTGCTAGAGATCGACGACAGGGGGAAAGCGAAAAACTGTTTTTT

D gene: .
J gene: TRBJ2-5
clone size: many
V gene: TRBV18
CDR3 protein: CASSRSRDGETQYF
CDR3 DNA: TGTGCCAGCTCACGCTCCCGGGACGGAGAGACCCAGTACTTC

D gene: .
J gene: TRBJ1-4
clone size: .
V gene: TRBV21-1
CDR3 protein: CASSVPNGGKGEKLFF
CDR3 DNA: TGTGCCAGCAGCGTTCCTAACGGGGGGAAGGGCGAAAAACTGTTTTTT

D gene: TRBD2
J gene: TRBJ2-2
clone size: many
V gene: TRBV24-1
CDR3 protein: CATGLAGMNTGELFF
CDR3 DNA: TGTGCCACGGGACTAGCGGGGATGAACACCGGGGAGCTGTTTTTT

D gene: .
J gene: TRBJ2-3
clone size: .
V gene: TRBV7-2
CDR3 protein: CASSPGADTQYF
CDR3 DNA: TGTGCCAGCAGTCCAGGGGCAGATACGCAGTATTTT

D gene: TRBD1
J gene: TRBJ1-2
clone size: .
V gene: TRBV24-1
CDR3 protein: CATSDLTGDYGYTF
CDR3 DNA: TGTGCCACCAGTGATTTGACAGGGGACTATGGCTACACCTTC

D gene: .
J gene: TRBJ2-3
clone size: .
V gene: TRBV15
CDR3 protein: CATSREGGANTDTQYF
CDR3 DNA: TGTGCCACCAGCAGAGAAGGAGGGGCGAACACAGATACGCAGTATTTT

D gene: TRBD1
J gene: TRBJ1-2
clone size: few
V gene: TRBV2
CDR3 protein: CASSVMRGLKDGYTF
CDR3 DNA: TGTGCCAGCAGTGTAATGAGGGGGCTCAAGGATGGCTACACCTTC

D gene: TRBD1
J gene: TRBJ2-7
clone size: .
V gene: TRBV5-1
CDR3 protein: CASSPPPGQGIEQYF
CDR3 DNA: TGCGCCAGCAGCCCCCCGCCGGGACAGGGAATCGAGCAGTACTTC

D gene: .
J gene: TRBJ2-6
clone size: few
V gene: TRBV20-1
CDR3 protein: CSVSALRDSGANVLTF
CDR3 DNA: TGCAGTGTCTCCGCCCTGAGGGACTCTGGGGCCAACGTCCTGACTTTC

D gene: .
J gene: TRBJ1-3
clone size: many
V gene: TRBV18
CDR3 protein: CASSPMMLEGNTIYF
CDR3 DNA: TGTGCCAGCTCACCGATGATGTTAGAAGGAAACACCATATATTTT

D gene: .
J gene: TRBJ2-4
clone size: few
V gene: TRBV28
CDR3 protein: CASSLLGSQGGHIQYF
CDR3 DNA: TGTGCCAGCAGTTTATTGGGTTCCCAGGGCGGTCACATTCAGTACTTC

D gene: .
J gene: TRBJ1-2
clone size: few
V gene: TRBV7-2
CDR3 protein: CASSLVLGAASYGYTF
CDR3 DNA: TGTGCCAGCAGCTTAGTTCTGGGGGCCGCCTCATATGGCTACACCTTC

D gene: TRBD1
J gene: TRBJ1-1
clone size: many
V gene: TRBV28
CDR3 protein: CASSSPQGVNTEAFF
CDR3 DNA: TGTGCCAGCAGTTCCCCACAGGGGGTGAACACTGAAGCTTTCTTT

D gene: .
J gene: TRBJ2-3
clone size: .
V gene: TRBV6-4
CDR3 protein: CASSEAGGSTDTQYF
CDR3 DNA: TGTGCCAGCAGTGAGGCAGGAGGCTCCACAGATACGCAGTATTTT

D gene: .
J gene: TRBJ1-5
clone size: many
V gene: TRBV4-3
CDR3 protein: CASSQDLAGYSNQPQHF
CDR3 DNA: TGCGCCAGCAGCCAAGATTTAGCAGGGTATAGCAATCAGCCCCAGCATTTT

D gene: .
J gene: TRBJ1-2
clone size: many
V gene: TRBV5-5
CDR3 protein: CASSLGEPNGYTF
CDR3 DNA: TGTGCCAGCAGCTTGGGGGAGCCCAATGGCTACACCTTC

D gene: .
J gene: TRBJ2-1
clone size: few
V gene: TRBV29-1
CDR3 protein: CSVAALEGGAYGEQFF
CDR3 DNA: TGCAGCGTTGCCGCCTTAGAGGGGGGCGCATATGGTGAGCAGTTCTTC

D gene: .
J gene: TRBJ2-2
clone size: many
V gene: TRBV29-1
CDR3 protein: CSVAGWEAGELFF
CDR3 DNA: TGCAGCGTTGCTGGGTGGGAGGCCGGGGAGCTGTTTTTT

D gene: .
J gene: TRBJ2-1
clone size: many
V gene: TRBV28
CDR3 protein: CASSFTRGSSYNEQFF
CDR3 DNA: TGTGCCAGCAGTTTTACCAGGGGAAGCTCCTACAATGAGCAGTTCTTC

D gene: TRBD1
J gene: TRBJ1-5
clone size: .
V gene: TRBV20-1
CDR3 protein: CSARDPDRAQPQHF
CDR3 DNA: TGCAGTGCTAGAGATCCCGACAGGGCCCAGCCCCAGCATTTT

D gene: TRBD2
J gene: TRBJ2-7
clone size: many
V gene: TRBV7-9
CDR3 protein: CASSFSGAHEQYF
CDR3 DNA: TGTGCCAGCAGCTTTAGCGGGGCCCACGAGCAGTACTTC

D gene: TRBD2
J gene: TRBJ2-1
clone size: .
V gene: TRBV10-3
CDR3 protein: CAISEGRGANEQFF
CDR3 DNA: TGTGCCATCAGTGAAGGGCGGGGGGCCAATGAGCAGTTCTTC

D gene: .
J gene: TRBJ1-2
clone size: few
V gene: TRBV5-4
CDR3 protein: CASSLINYGYTF
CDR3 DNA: TGTGCCAGCAGCCTAATTAACTATGGCTACACCTTC

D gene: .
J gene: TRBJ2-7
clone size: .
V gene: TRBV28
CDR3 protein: CASSPTGPRAYEQYF
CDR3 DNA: TGTGCCAGCAGTCCTACCGGGCCCCGAGCCTACGAGCAGTACTTC

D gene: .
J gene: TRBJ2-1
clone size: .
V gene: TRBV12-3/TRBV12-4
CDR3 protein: CATAVWRRSYNEQFF
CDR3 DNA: TGTGCCACCGCCGTCTGGAGACGCTCCTACAATGAGCAGTTCTTC

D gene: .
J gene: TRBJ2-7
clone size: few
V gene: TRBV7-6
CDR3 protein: CASSLARFREQYF
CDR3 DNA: TGTGCCAGCAGCTTAGCACGGTTCAGGGAGCAGTACTTC

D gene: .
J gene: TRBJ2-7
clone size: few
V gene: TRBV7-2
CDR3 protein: CASSLVLGSSYEQYF
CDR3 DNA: TGTGCCAGCAGCTTAGTTCTGGGCAGCTCCTACGAGCAGTACTTC

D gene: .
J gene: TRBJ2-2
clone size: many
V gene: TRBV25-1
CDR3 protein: CASRSIGELFF
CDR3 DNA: TGTGCCAGCAGATCCATCGGGGAGCTGTTTTTT

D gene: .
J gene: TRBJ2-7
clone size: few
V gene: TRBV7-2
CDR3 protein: CASSSTGVGSYEQYF
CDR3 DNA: TGTGCCAGCAGCTCAACGGGGGTGGGGTCCTACGAGCAGTACTTC

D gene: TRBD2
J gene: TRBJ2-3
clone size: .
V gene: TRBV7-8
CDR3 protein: CASSLRRGGLTDTQYF
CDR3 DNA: TGTGCCAGCAGCTTAAGGCGGGGGGGCCTGACAGATACGCAGTATTTT

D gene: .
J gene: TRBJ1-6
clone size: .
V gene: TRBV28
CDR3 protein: CASRHRGAGHVNSPLHF
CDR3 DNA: TGTGCCAGCCGACATCGTGGCGCCGGACACGTGAATTCACCCCTCCACTTT

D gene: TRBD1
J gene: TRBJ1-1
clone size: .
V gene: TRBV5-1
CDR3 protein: CASSVLQQGAGTEAFF
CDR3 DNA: TGCGCCAGCAGCGTACTCCAACAGGGGGCTGGGACTGAAGCTTTCTTT